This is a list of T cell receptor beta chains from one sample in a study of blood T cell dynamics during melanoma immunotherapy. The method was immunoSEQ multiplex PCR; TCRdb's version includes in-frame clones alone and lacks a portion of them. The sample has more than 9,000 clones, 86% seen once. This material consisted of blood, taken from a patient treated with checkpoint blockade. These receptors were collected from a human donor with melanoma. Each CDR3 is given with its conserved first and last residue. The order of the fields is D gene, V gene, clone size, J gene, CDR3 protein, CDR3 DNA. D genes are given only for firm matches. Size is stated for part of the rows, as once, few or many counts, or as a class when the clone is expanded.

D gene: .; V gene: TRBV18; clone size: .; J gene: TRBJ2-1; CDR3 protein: CASSPDGLEQFF; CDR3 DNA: TGTGCCAGCTCACCGGACGGTCTTGAGCAGTTCTTC
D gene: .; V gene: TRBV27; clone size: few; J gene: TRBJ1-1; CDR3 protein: CASSLSTSLGPMNTEAFF; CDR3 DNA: TGTGCCAGCAGTTTATCAACCAGCCTAGGGCCTATGAACACTGAAGCTTTCTTT
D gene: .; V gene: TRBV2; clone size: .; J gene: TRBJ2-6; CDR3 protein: CASSEEVSGANVLTF; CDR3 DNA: TGTGCCAGCAGTGAAGAAGTCTCTGGGGCCAACGTCCTGACTTTC
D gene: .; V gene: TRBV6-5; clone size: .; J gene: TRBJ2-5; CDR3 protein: CASSYVGMAETQYF; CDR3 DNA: TGTGCCAGCAGTTACGTGGGTATGGCAGAGACCCAGTACTTC
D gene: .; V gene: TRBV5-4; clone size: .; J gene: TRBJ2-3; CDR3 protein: CASSYRGAEYTQYF; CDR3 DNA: TGTGCCAGCAGCTATCGGGGGGCTGAGTATACGCAGTATTTT
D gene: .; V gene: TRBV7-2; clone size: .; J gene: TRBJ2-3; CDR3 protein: CASSLAYGWTQYF; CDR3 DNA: TGTGCCAGCAGCTTAGCGTATGGATGGACGCAGTATTTT
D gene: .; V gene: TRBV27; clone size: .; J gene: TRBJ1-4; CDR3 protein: CASSLSGMSEKLFF; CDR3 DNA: TGTGCCAGCAGTTTATCTGGGATGAGTGAAAAACTGTTTTTT
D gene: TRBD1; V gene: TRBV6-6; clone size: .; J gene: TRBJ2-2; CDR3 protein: CASSYDRGSGELFF; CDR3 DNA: TGTGCCAGCAGTTACGACAGGGGGTCCGGGGAGCTGTTTTTT
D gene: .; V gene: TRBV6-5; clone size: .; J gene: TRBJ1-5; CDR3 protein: CASSRLWGINQPQHF; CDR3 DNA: TGTGCCAGCAGTCGGTTATGGGGGATCAATCAGCCCCAGCATTTT
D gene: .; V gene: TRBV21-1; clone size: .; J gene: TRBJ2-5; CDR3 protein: CASSKGWGDRGRWETQYF; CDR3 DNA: TGTGCCAGCAGCAAAGGATGGGGGGACAGGGGGCGCTGGGAGACCCAGTACTTC
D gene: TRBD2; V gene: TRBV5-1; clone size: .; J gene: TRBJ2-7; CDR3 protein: CASSFELAGGPREQYF; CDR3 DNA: TGCGCCAGCAGCTTCGAGCTAGCGGGGGGGCCGCGAGAGCAGTACTTC
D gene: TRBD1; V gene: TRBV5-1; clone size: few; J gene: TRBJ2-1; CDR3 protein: CASSLAGQGIGEQFF; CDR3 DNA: TGCGCCAGCAGCTTGGCCGGACAGGGGATTGGTGAGCAGTTCTTC
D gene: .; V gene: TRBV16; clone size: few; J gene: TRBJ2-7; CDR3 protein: CASSQLQGYEQYF; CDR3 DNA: TGTGCCAGCAGCCAATTACAGGGTTACGAGCAGTACTTC
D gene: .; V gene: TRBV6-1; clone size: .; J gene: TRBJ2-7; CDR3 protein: CASSEQGDEQYF; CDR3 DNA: TGTGCCAGCAGTGAACAAGGGGACGAGCAGTACTTC
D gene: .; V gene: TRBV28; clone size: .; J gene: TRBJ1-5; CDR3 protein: CASSAGWQPQHF; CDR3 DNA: TGTGCCAGCAGTGCAGGGTGGCAGCCCCAGCATTTT
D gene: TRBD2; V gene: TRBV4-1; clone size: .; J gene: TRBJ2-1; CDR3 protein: CASSPVGETSGIF; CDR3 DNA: TGCGCCAGCAGCCCCGTTGGTGAGACTAGCGGGATCTTC
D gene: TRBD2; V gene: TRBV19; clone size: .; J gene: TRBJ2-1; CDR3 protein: CASRSGGAVYEQFF; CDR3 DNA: TGTGCCAGTAGGAGCGGGGGGGCGGTTTATGAGCAGTTCTTC